The source of this T cell receptor beta chain is a study of blood T cell repertoires in COVID-19 (dated by TCRdb to the early 2020s). Some background on the complete study: Samples from collaborators originated in the United States, Italy and Spain and spanned both the acute and convalescent phases of COVID-19. The prospective study material was composed of cDNA or gDNA derived from T cells, B-cell-depleted T cells, or PBMCs. Subjects who had been exposed to COVID-19, were actively infected with it, or had recovered from it provided the deeply sampled blood TCRbeta repertoires that made up the dataset. The repertoires were released in a freely available public database intended as a resource for research on the immune response to SARS-CoV-2. Samples came from the ongoing ImmuneRACE study (first 160 participants) plus 1,254 subjects from 6 global collaborators. The sample metadata nearly always contained a de-identified subject ID, COVID-19 status, age in years and sex. Where HLA class I and class II types were available, the types were taken from metadata supplied by the sample provider, not from assay-based typing. Beyond this particular receptor, the publication reports: How much clinical and demographic metadata was included differed by source and by participant, and the metadata was provided uncurated.

Germline trimming amounts to 7 bases on V and 1 base on J, with 9 as the count of junction bases outside the gene matches. CDR1 is given as LNHDA and CDR2 as SQIVND, both from the germline V gene (reference sequence). The CDR3 runs 16 residues from the cysteine to the phenylalanine. Only the CDR3 portion is preserved as DNA: 48 bases, with reading frame beginning at the first base. With regard to this clone: No cognate antigen has been identified for it. Base-call qualities are not available, and no considerably larger clone is one nucleotide away.

A second Seattle source provided samples from volunteer blood donors who had recovered from COVID-19. Each collaborating institution followed its own protocols to collect whole blood in K2EDTA tubes. For TCRbeta analysis, collaborators shipped samples as frozen whole blood, isolated PBMCs, or DNA extracted from either of those sample types. The immunoSEQ Assay, a bias-controlled multiplex PCR, was used to amplify TCRbeta CDR3 regions from genomic DNA. The authors' analysis ran thus. Within the assay, amplification of reference gene primers was used to estimate how many nucleated cells each sample contained. Sequence reads were collapsed and filtered to measure the absolute abundance of every unique TCRbeta CDR3 rearrangement. For each sample, productive Simpson clonality was calculated by taking the square root of Simpson's diversity index across productive rearrangements. TCRdb obtained this table from immuneACCESS and retained in-frame rearrangements with V and J assigned. These tables miss some clones; where compared with another copy, unresolved V genes account for less than half of the shortfall, and the remainder is unexplained. Clone size and the V and J calls come from that table; the DNA yielded D and trimming. The table for this sample lists about 190,000 clones; approximately 90% of them were counted only once. Of the sample, 6.2% is held by the ten largest clones.

Sequenced material: peripheral blood. The receptor comes from a woman aged 40 to 49 who had recovered from COVID-19. This sequence uses TRBV19 and TRBJ2-2; 7 bases in the middle match TRBD1. The CDR3 reads as follows: CASNIPRTGNTGELFF. The DNA is TGTGCCAGTAATATCCCTAGGACAGGGAACACCGGGGAGCTGTTTTTT.